This T cell receptor beta chain stems from a study of T cells in tumors after PD-1 blockade. Overall study: Patients had no prior checkpoint blockade, systemic immunosuppressants, or anti-cancer therapy within 4 weeks.

Using immunoSEQ multiplex PCR, the repertoire was profiled, and TCRdb retains in-frame clones only, with some absent. This sample yields about 33,000 clones, of which roughly 78% are seen a single time; under 50% belongs to the top ten. The receptor was derived from a human donor with basal cell carcinoma. The sample here was PBMCs, taken before anti-PD-1 treatment.

In DNA, the CDR3 is TGCAGTGCTAGTCCGCAATCGCTAGCCCTACCCACAGATACGCAGTATTTT. Its protein is CSASPQSLALPTDTQYF. This chain links TRBV20-1 with TRBJ2-3, with D maybe TRBD2 (5 bases). The CDR3 is 17 amino acids. The germline V gene has CDR1 DFQATT and CDR2 SNEGSKA (reference sequence). Trimming left V 3 bases short and J 2 bases short, with 21 bases between.